Each of the 32 T cell receptor beta chains below was sequenced from the same sample in a study of T cells in tuberculosis. Produced via immunoSEQ multiplex PCR; TCRdb's table is partial and in-frame only. The sample holds 25,000 to 35,000 clones, around 95% seen once. Specimen: PBMCs. Receptors were obtained from a donor aged 10 to 29 with latent tuberculosis or without tuberculosis infection.

The chain has TRBV2 and TRBJ1-2; 10 nucleotides agree with TRBD1. V shed 2 bases, J shed 3 bases, and the junction held 3 bases outside the gene matches. The CDR3 is 15 amino acids. In germline, CDR1 is SNHLY, CDR2 FYNNEI. The CDR3 loop is CASSETGTGDYGYTF. Written as DNA, the CDR3 is TGTGCCAGCAGTGAAACCGGGACAGGGGACTATGGCTACACCTTC.

The rearrangement links TRBV4-2 to TRBJ1-6; 9 nucleotides align to TRBD1. The length of the CDR3 is 16 residues. Germline lookup yields CDR1 LGHNA and CDR2 YNFKEQ. V was pared by 1 base and J by 9 bases, with 7 bases of the junction left unmatched. The DNA for the CDR3 is TGTGCCAGCAGCCAAGGATTACAGGGGGCTGGTTCACCCCTCCACTTT. Protein product: CASSQGLQGAGSPLHF.

The chain uses TRBV4-3 and TRBJ2-3, with TRBD2 matching 11 bases. V trimming: 4 bases; J trimming: 2 bases; junction bases outside the gene matches: 8. The CDR3 sequence is 17 residues long. Germline assignment: CDR1 LGHNA and CDR2 YSLEER. DNA of the CDR3: TGCGCCAGCAGCCTTGTAGCGGGGGGGCTGATCACAGATACGCAGTATTTT. Protein sequence: CASSLVAGGLITDTQYF.

This clone was seen only a few times. V gene TRBV4-3 combines with J gene TRBJ2-1, with TRBD2 matching 10 bases. The CDR3 length is 21 residues. V was clipped by 2 bases and J by 1 base; unmatched bases: 17. Germline CDR1 LGHNA, CDR2 YSLEER. The CDR3 sequence is CASSQWTSGRPGPESYNEQFF. In nucleotides, the CDR3 is TGCGCCAGCAGCCAATGGACTAGCGGACGTCCGGGCCCCGAATCCTACAATGAGCAGTTCTTC.

V is TRBV5-5 and J is TRBJ2-7, with TRBD2 as a possible D gene (5 bases). In germline, CDR1 is SGHKS, CDR2 YYEKEE (reference sequence). The V end was cut by 3 bases, the J end by 4 bases, with 11 bases between. The CDR3 length is 13 residues. The CDR3 is CASSSDWRYEQYF. CDR3 in DNA: TGTGCCAGCAGCTCGGACTGGAGGTACGAGCAGTACTTC.

The V and J genes are TRBV7-6 and TRBJ1-2; D not resolved. Trimming left V 2 bases short and J 2 bases short, with 6 bases between. Per the germline V gene, CDR1 is SGHVS and CDR2 is FNYEAQ. CDR3 size: 13 residues. The CDR3 bases are TGTGCCAGCAGCTTACGGGTAAACTATGGCTACACCTTC. Translated: CASSLRVNYGYTF.

The V gene is TRBV13, the J gene TRBJ2-2; D gene uncertain. The CDR3 runs 13 residues. Germline CDR1 is PRHDT and CDR2 is FYEKMQ (reference sequence). V lost 4 bases and J lost 6, with 9 bases in between. CDR3 amino acids: CASSSYRAGELFF. CDR3 DNA sequence: TGTGCCAGCAGCTCCTATCGGGCCGGGGAGCTGTTTTTT.

This rearrangement joins TRBV14 to TRBJ2-7; possible D gene TRBD1, 6 bases. Germline CDR1 is SGHDN and CDR2 is FVKESK. Trimming took 6 bases from V and 2 from J, leaving 11 bases between them. This CDR3 region has 13 residues. CDR3 sequence reads: CASSQTGPYEQYF. CDR3 nucleotides: TGTGCCAGCAGTCAGACAGGCCCCTACGAGCAGTACTTC.

This chain links TRBV5-1 with TRBJ1-4; TRBD1 matches 10 bases. Germline V lookup: CDR1 SGHRS, CDR2 YFSETQ. V lost 4 bases and J lost 8; bases outside the gene matches: 5. The CDR3 loop spans 14 amino acids. The CDR3 spells CASSLGQGEEKLFF. The CDR3 DNA is TGCGCCAGCAGCCTCGGACAGGGGGAAGAAAAACTGTTTTTT. The full variable domain, rest sourced from reference TRBV5-1 and TRBJ1-4, is KAGVTQTPRYLIKTRGQQVTLSCSPISGHRSVSWYQQTPGQGLQFLFEYFSETQRNKGNFPGRFSGRQFSNSRSEMNVSTLELGDSALYLCASSLGQGEEKLFFGSGTQLSVL.

The rearrangement links TRBV6-1 to TRBJ1-2; TRBD1 matches at 9 bases. The CDR3 has 16 residues. Germline V CDR1 and CDR2: MNHNS, SASEGT. J was trimmed by 7 bases and V by 3 bases; bases with no gene match: 12. The DNA of the CDR3 is TGTGCCAGCAGTGACCCTCGGACAGGGGCCGTAGGTGGCTACACCTTC. It codes for CASSDPRTGAVGGYTF.

V usage is TRBV7-2 and J usage is TRBJ2-7; 12 bases agree with TRBD2. The trim removed 1 base at V and 2 bases at J, leaving 3 bases unmatched. The CDR3 totals 16 residues. Germline V gives CDR1 SGHTA, CDR2 FQGNSA. Written as DNA, the CDR3 is TGTGCCAGCAGCTTAGGAGGACTAGCGGGACCCTACGAGCAGTACTTC. Protein product: CASSLGGLAGPYEQYF.

The chain joins TRBV7-3 to TRBJ2-3; 7 bases fit TRBD2. The V gene end was trimmed by 5 bases and the J gene end by 3 bases; junction bases not matched to a gene: 2. This CDR3 contains 13 residues. Germline V gene data show CDR1 as SGHTA and CDR2 as FQGTGA. This CDR3 reads CASSHGGTDTQYF. The CDR3 region has the DNA TGTGCCAGCAGCCACGGGGGGACAGATACGCAGTATTTT.

The chain uses TRBV4-3 and TRBJ2-3; 10 bases fit TRBD2. The germline gives CDR1 LGHNA, CDR2 YSLEER. The CDR3 totals 16 residues. Unmatched junction bases numbered 6, after V lost 1 base and J lost 5 bases. In DNA form, the CDR3 reads TGCGCCAGCAGCCAAGCCCCGACTAGCGGGTTAGATACGCAGTATTTT. It codes for CASSQAPTSGLDTQYF.

Written as DNA, the CDR3 is TGTGCCAGCAGCTTTGGGGGGACAGGAACCGGGGAGCTGTTTTTT. This codes for CASSFGGTGTGELFF. V usage is TRBV7-3 and J usage is TRBJ2-2, with 8 positions matching TRBD1. CDR1 is SGHTA, CDR2 FQGTGA, per germline. The CDR3 spans 15 residues. With V trimmed by 3 bases and J by 5 bases, 5 bases remained unmatched.

The chain couples TRBV5-1 to TRBJ2-1; 11 bases fit TRBD1. The CDR3 contains 17 residues. J lost 1 base, V lost 4 bases, and 7 bases had no gene match. Germline V CDR1 and CDR2: SGHRS, YFSETQ. The CDR3 DNA reads as TGCGCCAGCAGCACCGGACAGGGGGCAATGTCCTACAATGAGCAGTTCTTC. Translation: CASSTGQGAMSYNEQFF.

Note on this clone: Its ends do not fully match the called genes, so a read error is possible. V usage is TRBV7-3 and J usage is TRBJ2-3; 7 bases fit TRBD2. CDR1 and CDR2 (germline): SGHTA, FQGTGA. The CDR3 sequence is 14 residues long. The CDR3 reads CASSVTSVGNTQYF. DNA for the CDR3: TGTGCCAGCAGCGTAACTAGCGTGGGGAATACGCAGTATTTT.

The chain links TRBV5-6 to TRBJ2-3; D might be TRBD1 (5 bases). V was shortened by 3 bases and J by 3 bases, with 14 bases between the two germline ends. Per germline, CDR1 SGHDT and CDR2 YYEEEE. The CDR3 runs 15 residues. The CDR3 sequence is CASSWGLVGTDTQYF. In DNA form, the CDR3 reads TGTGCCAGCAGCTGGGGCTTGGTTGGGACAGATACGCAGTATTTT.

This chain connects TRBV5-1 to TRBJ1-1; possible D gene TRBD1, 5 bases. The CDR3 is 16 amino acids. V dropped 5 bases and J dropped 1 base, with 18 bases sitting between them. Germline-derived CDR1 and CDR2 are SGHRS and YFSETQ. This chain's CDR3 is CASSMGGTETNTEAFF. CDR3 nucleotides: TGCGCCAGCAGTATGGGGGGGACCGAAACGAACACTGAAGCTTTCTTT.

The chain uses TRBV10-3 and TRBJ1-1, with 7 positions matching TRBD1. The CDR3 is 13 amino acids. After removal of 6 bases from V and 7 bases from J, the junction contained 8 bases not matched to a gene. Germline V gene sequence: CDR1 ENHRY, CDR2 SYGVKD. The CDR3 DNA is TGTGCCATCAGGGTAACAGGGGACCATGAAGCTTTCTTT. It encodes CAIRVTGDHEAFF.

The V gene is TRBV7-9, the J gene TRBJ2-7; TRBD1 might be the D (6 bases). CDR3 length: 12 amino acids. The germline gives CDR1 SEHNR, CDR2 FQNEAQ (reference sequence). With 4 bases removed from V and 6 bases from J, the gap between germline ends came to 10 bases. CDR3 coding DNA: TGTGCCAGCAGCTCGGGGACAACCGAGCAGTACTTC. Its protein is CASSSGTTEQYF.

This chain connects TRBV4-1 to TRBJ1-2; D unclear. CDR1 is MGHRA and CDR2 is YSYEKL in the germline V gene. V shed 0 bases and J shed 7 bases, with 18 bases lying between them. This CDR3 is built from 16 residues. The CDR3 spells CASSQDFTGVLGGYTF. Here the CDR3 DNA reads TGCGCCAGCAGCCAAGATTTCACCGGGGTTTTGGGTGGCTACACCTTC.

The V and J genes are TRBV4-3 and TRBJ2-1; TRBD2 is a possible D gene (6 bases). This CDR3 region has 14 residues. The V end was cut by 0 bases, the J end by 13 bases, with 16 bases between. Germline V CDR1 and CDR2: LGHNA, YSLEER. The CDR3 DNA follows: TGCGCCAGCAGCCAAGATGGAAGTAGGCGGGGCCAGTTCTTC. Protein sequence: CASSQDGSRRGQFF.

The chain employs TRBV5-5 and TRBJ1-2, with D unclear. The CDR3 runs 15 residues. Germline V gene data show CDR1 as SGHKS and CDR2 as YYEKEE (reference sequence). The ends were cut back, 1 base at V and 4 bases at J, with 14 bases in the middle. The CDR3 here is CASSLIREESYGYTF. The CDR3 nucleotides read TGTGCCAGCAGCTTGATCCGGGAGGAATCCTATGGCTACACCTTC.

The table lists this clone with a count of one. V is TRBV30 and J is TRBJ1-3; 7 bases fit TRBD1. This CDR3 has 16 amino acids. The germline V gene has CDR1 GTSNPN and CDR2 SVGIG (reference sequence). V trimming: 5 bases; J trimming: 0 bases; junction bases outside the gene matches: 10. The CDR3 here is CAWLPTGFSSGNTIYF. DNA for the CDR3: TGTGCCTGGCTTCCGACAGGGTTCAGCTCTGGAAACACCATATATTTT.

The CDR3 region is CASSSGLLSGNTIYF. The CDR3 bases are TGTGCCAGCAGTTCAGGCCTGCTCTCTGGAAACACCATATATTTT. The V gene is TRBV13, the J gene TRBJ1-3; D is unclear. Germline lookup yields CDR1 PRHDT and CDR2 FYEKMQ (reference sequence). V lost 6 bases and J 0 bases, leaving 12 bases between the germline ends. CDR3 length: 15 residues.

The chain links TRBV6-5 to TRBJ1-1, with 8 bases lining up with TRBD1. Germline assignment: CDR1 MNHEY and CDR2 SVGAGI. CDR3 length: 12 residues. Trimming cost V 10 bases and J 6 bases; bases outside gene matches: 7. The CDR3 bases are TGTGCCACCCGACAGGGGATCGCTGAAGCTTTCTTT. This translates into CATRQGIAEAFF.

The chain joins TRBV7-8 to TRBJ2-7; TRBD1 matches 7 bases. This CDR3 spans 15 amino acids. CDR1 and CDR2 from the germline V gene are SGHVS and FQNEAQ. The J segment lost 2 bases and the V segment lost 4 bases, leaving 8 bases of the junction unmatched. The CDR3 here is CASSSRDSRAYEQYF. Here the CDR3 DNA reads TGTGCCAGCAGCTCCCGGGACAGTAGAGCCTACGAGCAGTACTTC.

This chain connects TRBV5-6 to TRBJ1-2; perhaps TRBD1 as D (5 bases). The CDR3 covers 12 residues. V was clipped by 4 bases and J by 7 bases, with 11 bases between them. The germline CDR1 and CDR2 sequences are SGHDT and YYEEEE. CDR3 DNA sequence: TGTGCCAGCAGCCCGGGGGGATCTGGCTACACCTTC. Protein: CASSPGGSGYTF.

The chain carries TRBV20-1 and TRBJ1-3; D is uncertain. Germline V gives CDR1 DFQATT, CDR2 SNEGSKA (reference sequence). CDR3 size: 11 residues. Between the trimmed V and J ends, which lost 6 bases and 2 bases, there was a span of 5 bases. This chain's CDR3 is CSAGAGNTIYF. The CDR3 nucleotides read TGCAGTGCCGGAGCTGGAAACACCATATATTTT.

The chain combines TRBV7-2 with TRBJ2-1, with D perhaps TRBD2 (7 bases). Germline V gene lookup returns CDR1 SGHTA and CDR2 FQGNSA. V lost 3 bases, J lost 7 bases, and 16 bases lay in between. The CDR3 covers 15 residues. The CDR3: CASSFGRGGRNEQFF. The DNA for the CDR3 is TGTGCCAGCAGCTTTGGGAGGGGGGGCCGAAATGAGCAGTTCTTC.

The chain employs TRBV5-1 and TRBJ1-2; unclear D gene. The CDR3 sequence is 13 residues long. Trimming took off 4 bases at V and 0 bases at J, with 7 bases between the two ends. The germline V gene encodes CDR1 SGHRS and CDR2 YFSETQ. The DNA of the CDR3 is TGCGCCAGCAGCCACGGGACTAACTATGGCTACACCTTC. Its protein product is CASSHGTNYGYTF.

This chain joins TRBV19 and TRBJ1-2; the D is unclear. CDR1 is LNHDA and CDR2 is SQIVND in the germline V gene (reference sequence). The length of the CDR3 is 14 residues. The V and J ends lost 5 bases and 2 bases respectively, with 12 bases between them. The CDR3 region has the DNA TGTGCCAGTAGTCGGGGTATTCAAAACTATGGCTACACCTTC. Amino acid sequence: CASSRGIQNYGYTF.